What follows is one T cell receptor (beta chain) and its context. This entry comes from a study of blood T cell repertoires in COVID-19. About the study: Sources were T cells, B-cell-depleted T cells, or PBMCs; the material itself was cDNA or gDNA.

Assay used: immunoSEQ multiplex PCR; TCRdb lists only in-frame clones, some missing. The table shows roughly 120,000 clones, with more than 70% occurring only once. The V and J ends lost 3 bases and 4 bases respectively, with 12 bases between them. CDR3 length equals 14 residues. Per germline, CDR1 LNHDA and CDR2 SQIVND (reference sequence). The receptor's source is a man between 65 and 80 years old with acute or convalescent COVID-19. Sequencing was performed on peripheral blood. J is TRBJ1-1 and V is TRBV19, with D possibly TRBD1 on 6 matching bases. The CDR3 region is CASSIPAQGTEAFF. CDR3 nucleotide sequence: TGTGCCAGTAGTATCCCGGCACAGGGCACTGAAGCTTTCTTT. The full variable domain, completed using reference TRBV19 and TRBJ1-1, is DGGITQSPKYLFRKEGQNVTLSCEQNLNHDAMYWYRQDPGQGLRLIYYSQIVNDFQKGDIAEGYSVSREKKESFPLTVTSAQKNPTAFYLCASSIPAQGTEAFFGQGTRLTVV.